Listed below are T cell receptor beta chains from one sample, sequenced in a study of blood T cell repertoires in COVID-19. This table comes from immunoSEQ multiplex PCR, and its TCRdb copy is limited to in-frame clones, with some not included. Seen here are over 150,000 clones, 85% to 95% observed once, and the top ten hold 0.76%. Sequenced material: peripheral blood. Every receptor here comes from a man younger than 45 with COVID-19, enrolled during active disease. CDR3s leave out the opening cysteine and the closing phenylalanine or tryptophan. Some rows mark clone size as missing; the rest say once, few, many or name a class of expanded clone.

CDR3 length: 12; clone size: .; J gene: TRBJ2-5; V gene: TRBV27; CDR3 protein: ASSPGLAAETQY
CDR3 length: 9; clone size: .; J gene: TRBJ1-1; V gene: TRBV6-5; CDR3 protein: ASFGQWGLV
CDR3 length: 12; clone size: .; J gene: TRBJ2-7; V gene: TRBV19; CDR3 protein: ASSQTSGSYEQY
CDR3 length: 11; clone size: .; J gene: TRBJ1-1; V gene: TRBV5-1; CDR3 protein: ASSPRMNTEAF
CDR3 length: 11; clone size: .; J gene: TRBJ2-5; V gene: TRBV27; CDR3 protein: ASSYSRRETQY
CDR3 length: 10; clone size: .; J gene: TRBJ1-6; V gene: TRBV5-4; CDR3 protein: ASSLSGGPLH
CDR3 length: 13; clone size: .; J gene: TRBJ1-3; V gene: TRBV5-1; CDR3 protein: ASSLAGGSGNTIY
CDR3 length: 11; clone size: .; J gene: TRBJ2-3; V gene: TRBV7-6; CDR3 protein: ASSPGAGDTQY
CDR3 length: 13; clone size: .; J gene: TRBJ1-1; V gene: TRBV7-6; CDR3 protein: ASSPLYGVNTEAF
CDR3 length: 15; clone size: .; J gene: TRBJ1-1; V gene: TRBV7-3; CDR3 protein: ASSLTDHRGTYTEAF
CDR3 length: 13; clone size: .; J gene: TRBJ2-1; V gene: TRBV5-1; CDR3 protein: ASSPSSGGFGEQF
CDR3 length: 12; clone size: .; J gene: TRBJ1-4; V gene: TRBV5-1; CDR3 protein: ASSHNRGNEKLF
CDR3 length: 15; clone size: once; J gene: TRBJ2-1; V gene: TRBV2; CDR3 protein: ASSDENRGRDVNEQF
CDR3 length: 14; clone size: .; J gene: TRBJ2-3; V gene: TRBV5-6; CDR3 protein: ASSYGQGVSTHTQY
CDR3 length: 12; clone size: .; J gene: TRBJ2-7; V gene: TRBV7-6; CDR3 protein: ASSDRGSGYEQY